This TCR beta chain is from a study of blood T cell repertoires in COVID-19. TCRdb's copy holds only in-frame clones and misses some; the assay was immunoSEQ multiplex PCR. The sample records around 300,000 clones, roughly 89% being singletons. V was clipped by 7 bases and J by 5 bases, with 11 bases between them. The CDR3 is 12 amino acids. Looked up from germline, CDR1 is LNHDA and CDR2 is SQIVND (reference sequence). The sequenced sample was PBMCs or T cells enriched from blood (not recorded which). The chain employs TRBV19 and TRBJ1-1; D possibly corresponds to TRBD1 (6 bases). This clonotype was sampled from a woman aged 55-69 years who had recovered from COVID-19. The CDR3: CASNGGLTEAFF. In nucleotides, the CDR3 is TGTGCCAGTAATGGGGGCCTGACTGAAGCTTTCTTT.